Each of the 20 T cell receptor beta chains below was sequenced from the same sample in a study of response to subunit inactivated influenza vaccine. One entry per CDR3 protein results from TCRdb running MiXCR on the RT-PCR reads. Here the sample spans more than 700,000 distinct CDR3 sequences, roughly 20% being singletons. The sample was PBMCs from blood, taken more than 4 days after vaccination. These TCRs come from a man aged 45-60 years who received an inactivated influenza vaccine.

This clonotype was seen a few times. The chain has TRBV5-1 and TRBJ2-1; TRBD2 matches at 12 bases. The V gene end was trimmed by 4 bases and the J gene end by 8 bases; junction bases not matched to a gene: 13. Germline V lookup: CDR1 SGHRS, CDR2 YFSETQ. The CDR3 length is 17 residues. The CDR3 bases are TGCGCCAGCAGCGCTATCGGCCTAGCGGGAGGGCCCCATGAGCAGTTCTTC. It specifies CASSAIGLAGGPHEQFF.

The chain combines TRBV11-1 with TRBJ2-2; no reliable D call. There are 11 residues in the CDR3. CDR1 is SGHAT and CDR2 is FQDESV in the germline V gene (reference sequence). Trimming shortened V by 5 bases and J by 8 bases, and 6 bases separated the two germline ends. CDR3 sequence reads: CASSLMGELFF. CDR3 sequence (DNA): TGTGCCAGCAGCCTTATGGGGGAGCTGTTTTTT.

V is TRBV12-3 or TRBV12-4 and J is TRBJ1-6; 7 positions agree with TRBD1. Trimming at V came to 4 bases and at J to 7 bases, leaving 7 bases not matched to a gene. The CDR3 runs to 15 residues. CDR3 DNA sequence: TGTGCCAGCAGTTCGTACAGGGGTTCCAATTCACCCCTCCACTTT. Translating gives CASSSYRGSNSPLHF.

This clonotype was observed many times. CDR3 in amino acids: CASSYVESYNSPLHF. CDR3 DNA: TGTGCCAGCAGTTACGTGGAATCCTATAATTCACCCCTCCACTTT. The chain combines TRBV6-2 or TRBV6-3 with TRBJ1-6; unclear D gene. V lost 2 bases and J 1 base, leaving 6 bases between the germline ends. Per the germline V gene, CDR1 is MNHEY and CDR2 is SVGEGT. CDR3 length equals 15 residues.

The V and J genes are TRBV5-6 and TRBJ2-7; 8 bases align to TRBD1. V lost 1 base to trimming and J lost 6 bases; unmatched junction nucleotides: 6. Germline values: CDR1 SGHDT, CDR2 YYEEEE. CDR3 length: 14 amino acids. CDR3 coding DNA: TGTGCCAGCAGCTTGCCCCAGACAGGGGCCGAGCAGTACTTC. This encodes CASSLPQTGAEQYF.

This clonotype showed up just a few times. The CDR3 sequence is CSARVDRVAKNIQYF. The CDR3 DNA reads TGCAGTGCTAGAGTCGACCGGGTCGCCAAAAACATTCAGTACTTC. The rearrangement joins TRBV20-1 to TRBJ2-4; D not resolved. The V end was cut by 1 base, the J end by 1 base, with 11 bases between. CDR1 and CDR2 from the germline V gene are DFQATT and SNEGSKA (reference sequence). The CDR3 runs to 15 residues.

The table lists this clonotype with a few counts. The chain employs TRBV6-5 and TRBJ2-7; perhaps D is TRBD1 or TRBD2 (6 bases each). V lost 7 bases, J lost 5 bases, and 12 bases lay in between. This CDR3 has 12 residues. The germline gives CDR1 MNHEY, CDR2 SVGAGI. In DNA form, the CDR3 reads TGTGCCAGCAAGAGGGGGGTTCACGAGCAGTACTTC. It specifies CASKRGVHEQYF.

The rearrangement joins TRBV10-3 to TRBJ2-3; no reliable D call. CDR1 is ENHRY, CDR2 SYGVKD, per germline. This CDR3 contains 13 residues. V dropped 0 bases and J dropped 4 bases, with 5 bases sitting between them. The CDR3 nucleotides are TGTGCCATCAGTGAGTCAAGCGCAGATACGCAGTATTTT. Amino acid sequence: CAISESSADTQYF.

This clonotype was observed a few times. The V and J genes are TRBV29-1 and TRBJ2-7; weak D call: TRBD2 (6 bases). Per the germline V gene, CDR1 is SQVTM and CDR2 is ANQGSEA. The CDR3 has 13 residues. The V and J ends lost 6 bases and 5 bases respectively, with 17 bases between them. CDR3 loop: CSVSSGRTNEQYF. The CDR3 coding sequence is TGCAGCGTCAGCAGTGGGAGGACGAACGAGCAGTACTTC.

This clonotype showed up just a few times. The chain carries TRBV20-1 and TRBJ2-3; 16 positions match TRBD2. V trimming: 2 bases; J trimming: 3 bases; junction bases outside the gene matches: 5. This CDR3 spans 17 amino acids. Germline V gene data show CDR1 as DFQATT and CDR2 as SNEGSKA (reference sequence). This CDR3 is CSARFPGLAGGTDTQYF. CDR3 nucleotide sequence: TGCAGTGCTAGATTCCCGGGACTAGCGGGGGGGACAGATACGCAGTATTTT.

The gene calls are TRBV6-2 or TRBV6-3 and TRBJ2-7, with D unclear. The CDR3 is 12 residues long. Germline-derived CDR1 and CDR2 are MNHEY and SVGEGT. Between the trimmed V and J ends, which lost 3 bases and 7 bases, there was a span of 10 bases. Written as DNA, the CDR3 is TGTGCCAGCAGTTATCCTAGTACGGAGCAGTACTTC. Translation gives CASSYPSTEQYF.

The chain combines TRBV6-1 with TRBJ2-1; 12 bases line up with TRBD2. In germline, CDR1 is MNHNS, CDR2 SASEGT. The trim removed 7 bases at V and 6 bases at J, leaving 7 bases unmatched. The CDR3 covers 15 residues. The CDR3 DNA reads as TGTGCCAGCACCCGACTAGCGGGGGTACCCAATGAGCAGTTCTTC. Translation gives CASTRLAGVPNEQFF.

The CDR3 DNA reads TGTGCCAGCAGTCTGCGGACAGGGACCGAAGCTTTCTTT. This gives the protein CASSLRTGTEAFF. This chain joins TRBV12-3 or TRBV12-4 and TRBJ1-1; 8 bases are a match to TRBD1. J was trimmed by 8 bases and V by 5 bases; bases with no gene match: 7. The CDR3 spans 13 residues.

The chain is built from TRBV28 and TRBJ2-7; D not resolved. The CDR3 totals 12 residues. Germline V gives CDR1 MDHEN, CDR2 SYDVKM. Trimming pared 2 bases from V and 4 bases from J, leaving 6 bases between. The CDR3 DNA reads TGTGCCAGCAGTTTAACTGAGTACGAGCAGTACTTC. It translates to CASSLTEYEQYF.

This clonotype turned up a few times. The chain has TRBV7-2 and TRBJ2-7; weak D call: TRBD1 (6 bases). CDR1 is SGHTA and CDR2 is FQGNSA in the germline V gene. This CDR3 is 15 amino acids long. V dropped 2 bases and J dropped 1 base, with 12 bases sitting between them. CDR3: CASSLLDSLSYEQYF. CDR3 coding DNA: TGTGCCAGCAGCTTACTGGACAGTCTGTCCTACGAGCAGTACTTC.

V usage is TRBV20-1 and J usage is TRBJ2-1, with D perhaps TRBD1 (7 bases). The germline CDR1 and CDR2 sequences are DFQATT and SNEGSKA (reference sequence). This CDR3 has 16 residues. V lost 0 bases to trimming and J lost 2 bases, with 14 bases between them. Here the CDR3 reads CSARDRQGGTYNEQFF. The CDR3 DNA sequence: TGCAGTGCTAGAGACCGACAGGGCGGGACCTACAATGAGCAGTTCTTC.

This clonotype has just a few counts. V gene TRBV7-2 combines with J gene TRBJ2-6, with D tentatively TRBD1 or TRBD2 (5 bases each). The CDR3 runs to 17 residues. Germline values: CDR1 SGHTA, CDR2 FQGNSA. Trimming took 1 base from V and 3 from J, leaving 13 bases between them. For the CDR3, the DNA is TGTGCCAGCAGCTTAGGGGCTAAGGGGAGTGGGGCCAACGTCCTGACTTTC. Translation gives CASSLGAKGSGANVLTF.

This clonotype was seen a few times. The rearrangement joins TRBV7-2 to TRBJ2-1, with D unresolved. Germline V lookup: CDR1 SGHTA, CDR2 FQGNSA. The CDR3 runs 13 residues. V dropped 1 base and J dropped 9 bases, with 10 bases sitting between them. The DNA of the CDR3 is TGTGCCAGCAGCTTAGAGGCAGTCGGTGAGCAGTTCTTC. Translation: CASSLEAVGEQFF.

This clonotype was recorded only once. CDR3 loop: CASSQRIRYEQYF. CDR3 bases: TGTGCCAGCAGCCAAAGGATTCGGTACGAGCAGTACTTC. The rearrangement uses TRBV16 and TRBJ2-7; D is unresolved. The germline V and J ends were trimmed by 2 bases and 4 bases, with 9 bases remaining between them. This CDR3 spans 13 amino acids. Germline loops: CDR1 KGHSY, CDR2 FQNENV.

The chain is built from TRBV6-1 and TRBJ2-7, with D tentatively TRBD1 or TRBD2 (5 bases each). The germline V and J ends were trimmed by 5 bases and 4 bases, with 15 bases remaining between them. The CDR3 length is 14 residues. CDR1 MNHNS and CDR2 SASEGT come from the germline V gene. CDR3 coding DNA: TGTGCCAGCAGTCCGACCCGATGGGGGTACGAGCAGTACTTC. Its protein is CASSPTRWGYEQYF.